This T cell receptor (beta chain) originates from a study of cytomegalovirus exposure and HLA in healthy donors (dated by TCRdb to about 2017). At the level of the whole study: An earlier analysis of around 600 of the donors reported roughly 270 Gb of sequence data and 100 million to 140 million unique TCR beta sequences from about 180 million T cells. The study used immunosequencing to profile the T cell repertoires of approximately 650 subjects and linked those repertoires to cytomegalovirus serostatus. HLA typing covered class I and class II loci at four-digit resolution. All discovery cohort repertoires had been generated using a single sequencing platform. In a later analysis, previously published TCR beta repertoires from hundreds of donors were re-analyzed and high-resolution HLA genotyping was added so that TCR occurrence patterns could be studied. An earlier analysis of approximately 640 of the donors applied high-throughput TCR beta sequencing to assess whether each TCR beta V gene segment acted as functional or pseudogenic. The study combined high-throughput TCR immunosequencing, statistical association of individual TCRs with disease status, and machine learning to predict cytomegalovirus infection status. Typing coverage differed by locus: A, B, C, DRB1 and DQB1 were typed in roughly 629-630 donors, DQA1 in approximately 520, DPA1 in approximately 600, and DPB1 in just under 490. Donor age, sex, ethnicity and CMV serostatus were collected together with the repertoire data. The later analysis used no new phenotypic data to find candidate immune exposures, relying instead on TCR beta sequences and their occurrence across donors. The aim of the study was to test whether cataloging public T cell receptors could identify signatures of past pathogen exposure. Among a few hundred genotyped donors of the cohort, an average of 235,054 unique TCR beta nucleotide sequences were sequenced per donor, roughly 20% of them non-productive. Around 320 gigabases of sequencing data and tens of millions of unique TCR sequences were included in an early release covering 500 to 750 HLA-typed donors. Four to six DR-DQ haplotypes were handled as single units for association and clustering because linkage in the cohort was strong. Of the 300 to 450 genotyped donors, approximately 83% fell in the genetic ancestry cluster associated with self-reported Caucasian donors. In addition to the first cohort of 666 subjects, a separate validation cohort of 120 different subjects was used. A later genetic analysis used genome-wide SNP genotypes for about three fifths of the 666 donors, treating that subset as a discovery cohort. On the study overall, not on this receptor specifically: According to a later analysis, parvovirus B19, influenza, CMV and Epstein-Barr virus appeared linked to several top co-occurrence clusters. Because HLA typing was missing for some donors at each locus, association tests included only the typed subset. Because the 87-base-pair reads could not distinguish some IMGT-functional V segments, including TRBV6-2 and TRBV6-3, those segments were excluded. Most TCR sequences were observed very rarely across donors, whereas some public TCRs were present in many individuals. In a later analysis, most CMV-associated TCR beta chains were found to appear HLA-restricted, with HLA associations seemingly driven largely by CMV exposure. The authors suggested that the approach could potentially be generalized to other disease states and immunological phenotypes. In a later analysis, around 15,000 TCR beta sequences were associated with specific HLA alleles at a false discovery rate of 0.05. A further reported finding was that TCR beta sequences accurately predicted the HLA-A and HLA-B alleles for most subjects in the first cohort. According to a later genetic analysis, donors in an Asian-associated ancestry cluster had fewer N-insertions in productive TCRs than the approximately 700-donor mean. An earlier analysis of 587 of the donors showed that most TCR beta V segments appeared in productive rearrangements either about 87% or about 30% of the time, which broadly matched IMGT annotations. The study gave a list of under 200 TCR beta chains associated with cytomegalovirus. When HLA alleles, especially DR and DQ, strongly co-occurred, TCR associations were difficult to assign to individual alleles. Cytomegalovirus status was reported to be diagnosed by the classifier with high specificity and sensitivity in both the original and validation cohorts. According to a later analysis, TCR association rates differed among HLA loci, with DRB1 alleles showing the most associated TCRs and HLA-C alleles showing the fewest. In vitro tests confirmed that a few of the cytomegalovirus-associated TCR beta chains recognize cytomegalovirus antigens. Linkage disequilibrium might explain the correlated functional status among segregating V segments, but an unknown experimental factor could not be ruled out. Roughly uniform sequencing depth across donors was assumed in presence/absence analyses, although this assumption may not hold. Seventeen rarely observed V segments, including chromosome 9 orphons, were excluded from the earlier analysis of a few hundred of the donors because counts were too low. V-gene and J-gene trimming of TCR beta chains was associated with a missense DCLRE1C variant in a later genetic analysis, and the association was replicated in an independent cohort. The sequencing pipeline was judged likely to have produced a cluster of highly shared sequence variants as a technical artifact. For the cohort, immune exposure information was limited to CMV serostatus. The cohort was sequenced for TCR beta chains only, and without alpha or paired-chain data the features that could be detected were limited. In a later analysis, HLA-associated TCR beta chains showed more clonal expansion and lower generation probabilities than non-associated chains that were equally common.

Reading the germline V gene gives CDR1 SNHLY and CDR2 FYNNEI. The CDR3, cysteine through phenylalanine, is 13 amino acids long. CDR3 DNA is the only sequence kept; it has 39 bases, read in frame from the first base. Trimming costs V 6 bases and J 6 bases, and their ends lie 11 bases apart. The cohort comprised approximately 700 healthy bone marrow donors. All cohort members were sampled while nominally healthy, although unrecorded immune exposures were likely present. The donor tested CMV seropositive, placing the donor among the 289 seropositive members of the cohort. Each donor provided a peripheral blood sample, and peripheral blood mononuclear cells were used for TCR beta sequencing. Genomic DNA was extracted from the blood cell samples with the Qiagen DNeasy Blood Extraction Kit. Worth noting for this clone: The clone's antigen remains unknown. Base qualities are not provided; no much larger clone lies one nucleotide away.

Libraries were constructed by the immunoSEQ multiplex PCR assay. For the multiplex PCR, a mixture combining 60 forward primers for TCR Vbeta segments and 13 reverse primers for TCR Jbeta segments was used. The CDR3 region of rearranged TCR beta genes was amplified from genomic DNA by a multiplex PCR assay. The Illumina HiSeq System was used to sequence the amplified TCR beta libraries as 87-base-pair reads. The study's processing was this. A later analysis counted 65 million to 90 million unique TCR beta chains across the roughly 700 repertoires, and some 11 million of these chains were shared by at least two donors. To remove PCR and sequencing errors, raw reads were error-corrected and collapsed into unique sequences using a nearest-neighbor algorithm that merged closely related sequences. CDR3 sequences were aligned to IMGT reference sequences to assign V, D and J gene segments. For a sequence to be retained, a match of at least six nucleotides was required to both a V gene segment and a J gene segment. Rearrangements were classified as productive when the CDR3 lacked stop codons and remained in frame with V and J, and all other rearrangements were classified as non-productive. Following IMGT convention, CDR3 was defined as the stretch from the second conserved V-encoded cysteine up to the conserved J-encoded phenylalanine. Sequences without an unambiguous match to a single V gene segment were excluded from the earlier analysis of almost 600 of the donors. In an earlier analysis of around 600 of the donors, V segments were called functional above 56.7% productive rearrangements and were called segregating when the between-donor standard deviation exceeded 5%. To diagnose cytomegalovirus status from the catalog of TCR beta chain sequences, a statistical classification framework was built. In a later analysis, TCR nucleotide sequences were compared against IMGT/GENE-DB human TR gene sequences so that V and J genes could be assigned. Using the TCRdist pipeline, a later analysis assigned CDR3 sequences along with most-parsimonious VDJ recombination scenarios. In a later analysis, each TCR beta chain was defined by its CDR3 amino acid sequence together with its V-gene family, and reads without a unique V-gene family were excluded. In a later analysis, 450 to 600 highly shared, low-generation-probability nucleotide sequences were removed to address suspected cross-contamination and a sequencing artifact. For each public chain, a later analysis derived a clonal expansion index from normalized ranks of inferred template counts within each repertoire. In a later analysis, generation probabilities were computed with a VDJ recombination model fitted to out-of-frame rearrangements, and the resulting probabilities were checked against IGoR. In a later analysis, TCR-TCR, TCR-HLA and TCR-CMV co-occurrence was scored with hypergeometric tests, and a repertoire-size bias correction was applied to TCR pairs. To estimate false discovery rates, a later analysis permuted the HLA or CMV assignments 20 times. A later analysis grouped co-occurring TCRs with DBSCAN, adding TCRdist sequence similarity when clustering within HLA-allele-positive subsets. Repertoires with fewer than 30,000 or more than 120,000 public chains were left out of co-occurrence clustering, as were about 5 repertoires with anomalous nucleotide sharing. What TCRdb holds here is the immuneACCESS table cut down to in-frame rearrangements. Part of the clones is not present; checked against another copy, under half of the missing clones reflect an unresolved V gene, and the others are unexplained. V, J and clone size reflect that table, while D and trimming were determined from the DNA. Recorded for this sample are approximately 190,000 clones; 84% of them occurred a single time. Clones ranked in the top ten supply over 2% of the sample.

This chain is built from TRBV2 and TRBJ1-4; the D segment cannot be called with confidence. The sample comprised PBMCs. The sequence came from a woman in her forties or fifties in good health and CMV-seropositive. CDR3 reads: CASRIGSHEKLFF. The DNA sequence is TGTGCCAGCAGAATCGGGTCACATGAAAAACTGTTTTTT. Beyond the CDR3, the reference TRBV2 and TRBJ1-4 genes provide the residues; the full variable domain reads: EPEVTQTPSHQVTQMGQEVILRCVPISNHLYFYWYRQILGQKVEFLVSFYNNEISEKSEIFDDQFSVERPDGSNFTLKIRSTKLEDSAMYFCASRIGSHEKLFFGSGTQLSVL.